A single T cell receptor beta chain is shown here with its context. These data come from a study of T-cell reconstitution after alpha-beta-depleted transplantation in children. The CDR3 is 16 residues long. The germline gives CDR1 DFQATT, CDR2 SNEGSKA (reference sequence). V lost 3 bases and J lost 0; bases outside the gene matches: 10. Unique molecular identifiers were used in preparing the TCRbeta library. TCRdb ran MiXCR on the PCR reads and lists one entry per CDR3 protein. The profile shows about 400,000 distinct CDR3 sequences, about a fifth of them singletons. The receptor comes from a human donor who donated a stem cell graft to a child with acute myeloid leukemia. The chain joins TRBV20-1 to TRBJ2-5; 7 positions agree with TRBD2. This material consisted of PBMCs from the stem cell graft donor, taken from the stem cell graft. CDR3 residues: CSASGVAAGDQETQYF. The CDR3 nucleotides read TGCAGTGCTAGCGGGGTAGCTGCGGGAGACCAAGAGACCCAGTACTTC.